This T cell receptor (beta chain) was profiled in a study of blood T cell repertoires in COVID-19. At the level of the study: Spain, Italy and the United States supplied samples that represented acute and convalescent COVID-19. From T cells, B-cell-depleted T cells, or PBMCs came the material, which was cDNA or gDNA.

The CDR3 covers 13 residues. V was shortened by 0 bases and J by 7 bases, with 7 bases between the two germline ends. Germline loops: CDR1 ENHRY, CDR2 SYGVKD. The data were produced by immunoSEQ multiplex PCR, yet TCRdb's version contains in-frame clones alone and is incomplete. The sample holds fewer than 250,000 clones, roughly four fifths seen once. The receptor's source is a woman between 40 and 50 years old with acute or convalescent COVID-19. The rearrangement links TRBV10-3 to TRBJ2-1, with D tentatively TRBD2 (5 bases). The sequenced sample was peripheral blood. The CDR3 loop reads CAISESWENEQFF. The CDR3 DNA is TGTGCCATCAGTGAGTCGTGGGAGAATGAGCAGTTCTTC.